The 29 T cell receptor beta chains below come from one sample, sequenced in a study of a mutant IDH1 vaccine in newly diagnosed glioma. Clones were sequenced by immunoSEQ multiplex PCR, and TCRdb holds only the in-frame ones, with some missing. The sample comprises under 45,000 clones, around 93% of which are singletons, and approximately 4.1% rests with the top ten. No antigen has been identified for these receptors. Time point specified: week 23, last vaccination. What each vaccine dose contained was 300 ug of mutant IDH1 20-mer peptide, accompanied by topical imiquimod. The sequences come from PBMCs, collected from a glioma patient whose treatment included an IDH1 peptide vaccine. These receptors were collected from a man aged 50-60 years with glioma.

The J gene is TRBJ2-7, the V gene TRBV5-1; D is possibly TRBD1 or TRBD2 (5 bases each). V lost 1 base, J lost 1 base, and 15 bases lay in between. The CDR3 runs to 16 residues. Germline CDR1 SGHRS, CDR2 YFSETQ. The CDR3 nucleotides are TGCGCCAGCAGCTTGCGGGGCAATTCCCTATCCTACGAGCAGTACTTC. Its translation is CASSLRGNSLSYEQYF.

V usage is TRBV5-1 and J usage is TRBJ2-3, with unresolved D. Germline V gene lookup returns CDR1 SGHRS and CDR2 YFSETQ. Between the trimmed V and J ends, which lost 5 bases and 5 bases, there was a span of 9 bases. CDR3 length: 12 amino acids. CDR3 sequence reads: CASSFRRDTQYF. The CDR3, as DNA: TGCGCCAGCAGTTTTCGCAGAGATACGCAGTATTTT.

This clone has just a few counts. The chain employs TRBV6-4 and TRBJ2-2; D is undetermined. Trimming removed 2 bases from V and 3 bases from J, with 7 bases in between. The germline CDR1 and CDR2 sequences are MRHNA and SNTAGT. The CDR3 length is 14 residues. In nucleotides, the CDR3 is TGTGCCAGCAGTGACAGGGCGGACACCGGGGAGCTGTTTTTT. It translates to CASSDRADTGELFF.

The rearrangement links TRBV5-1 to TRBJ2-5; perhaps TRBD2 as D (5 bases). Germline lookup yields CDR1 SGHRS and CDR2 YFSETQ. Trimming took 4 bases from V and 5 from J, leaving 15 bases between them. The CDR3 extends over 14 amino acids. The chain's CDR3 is CASSPRTDLETQYF. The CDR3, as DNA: TGCGCCAGCAGCCCAAGGACTGATCTGGAGACCCAGTACTTC.

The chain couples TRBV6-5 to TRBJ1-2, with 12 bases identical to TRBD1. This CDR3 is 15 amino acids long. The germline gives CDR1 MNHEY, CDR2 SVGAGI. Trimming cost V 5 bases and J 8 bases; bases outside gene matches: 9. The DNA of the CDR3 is TGTGCCAGCAGTGGGACAGGGGGCCCGACTGGGGGCTACACCTTC. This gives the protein CASSGTGGPTGGYTF.

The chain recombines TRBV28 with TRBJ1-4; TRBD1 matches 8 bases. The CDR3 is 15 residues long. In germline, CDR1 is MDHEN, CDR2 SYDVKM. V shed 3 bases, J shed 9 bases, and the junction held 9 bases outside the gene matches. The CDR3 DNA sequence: TGTGCCAGCAGTTTCAGGGACAGGCATCCGAAAAAACTGTTTTTT. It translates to CASSFRDRHPKKLFF.

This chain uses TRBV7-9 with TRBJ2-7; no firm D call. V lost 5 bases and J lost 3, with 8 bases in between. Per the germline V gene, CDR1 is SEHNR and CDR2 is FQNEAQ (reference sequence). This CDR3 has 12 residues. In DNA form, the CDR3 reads TGTGCCAGCAGCCAATTGGACTACGAGCAGTACTTC. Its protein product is CASSQLDYEQYF.

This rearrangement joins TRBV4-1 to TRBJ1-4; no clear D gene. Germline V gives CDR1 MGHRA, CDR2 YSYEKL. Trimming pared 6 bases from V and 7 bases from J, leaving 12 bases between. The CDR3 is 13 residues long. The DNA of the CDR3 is TGCGCCAGCAGTCTTATCTTTAGTGAAAAACTGTTTTTT. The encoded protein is CASSLIFSEKLFF.

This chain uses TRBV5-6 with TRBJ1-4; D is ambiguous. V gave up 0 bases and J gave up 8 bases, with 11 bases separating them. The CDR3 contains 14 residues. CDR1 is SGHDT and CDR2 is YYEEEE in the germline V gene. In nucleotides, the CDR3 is TGTGCCAGCAGCTTGGCGTCCCCCGTCGAAAAACTGTTTTTT. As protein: CASSLASPVEKLFF.

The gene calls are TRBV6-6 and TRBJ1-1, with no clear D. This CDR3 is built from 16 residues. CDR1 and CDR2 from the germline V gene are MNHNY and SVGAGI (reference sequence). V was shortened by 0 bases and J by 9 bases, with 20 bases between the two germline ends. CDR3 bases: TGTGCCAGCAGTTACTCGATTGGGTCTTACTCCCTGAAAGCTTTCTTT. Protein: CASSYSIGSYSLKAFF.

The CDR3: CAWTELRNSPLHF. The CDR3 DNA follows: TGTGCCTGGACAGAGCTGAGAAATTCACCCCTCCACTTT. V gene TRBV30 combines with J gene TRBJ1-6; D is undetermined. Germline CDR1 and CDR2: GTSNPN and SVGIG (reference sequence). This CDR3 has 13 residues. Trimming took off 4 bases at V and 7 bases at J, with 11 bases between the two ends. Combining the CDR3 with reference TRBV30 and TRBJ1-6 gives the whole variable domain SQTIHQWPATLVQPVGSPLSLECTVEGTSNPNLYWYRQAAGRGLQLLFYSVGIGQISSEVPQNLSASRPQDRQFILSSKKLLLSDSGFYLCAWTELRNSPLHFGNGTRLTVT.

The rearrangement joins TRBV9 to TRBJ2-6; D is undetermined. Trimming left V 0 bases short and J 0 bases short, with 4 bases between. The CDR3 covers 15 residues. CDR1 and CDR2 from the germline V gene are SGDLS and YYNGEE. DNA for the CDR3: TGTGCCAGCAGCGTAGGAAACTCTGGGGCCAACGTCCTGACTTTC. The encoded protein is CASSVGNSGANVLTF.

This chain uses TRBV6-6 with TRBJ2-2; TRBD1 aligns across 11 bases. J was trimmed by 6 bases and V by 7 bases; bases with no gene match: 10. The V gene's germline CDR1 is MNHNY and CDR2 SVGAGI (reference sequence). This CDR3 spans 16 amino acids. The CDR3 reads CASTIRGTGGSGELFF. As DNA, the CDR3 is TGTGCCAGCACCATACGGGGGACAGGGGGTTCCGGGGAGCTGTTTTTT.

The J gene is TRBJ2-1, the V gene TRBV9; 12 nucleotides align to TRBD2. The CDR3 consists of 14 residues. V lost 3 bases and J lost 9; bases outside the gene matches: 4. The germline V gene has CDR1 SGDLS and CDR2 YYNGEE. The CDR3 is CASSAGGLAGEQFF. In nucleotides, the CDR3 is TGTGCCAGCAGCGCGGGGGGACTAGCGGGTGAGCAGTTCTTC.

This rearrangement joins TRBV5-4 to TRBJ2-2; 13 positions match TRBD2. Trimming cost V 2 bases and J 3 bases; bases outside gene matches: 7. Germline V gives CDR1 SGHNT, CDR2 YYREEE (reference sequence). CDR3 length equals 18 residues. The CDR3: CASSFIRTSGGDTGELFF. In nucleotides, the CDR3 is TGTGCCAGCAGCTTTATTCGGACTAGCGGGGGTGACACCGGGGAGCTGTTTTTT. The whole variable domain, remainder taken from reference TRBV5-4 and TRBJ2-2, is ETGVTQSPTHLIKTRGQQVTLRCSSQSGHNTVSWYQQALGQGPQFIFQYYREEENGRGNFPPRFSGLQFPNYSSELNVNALELDDSALYLCASSFIRTSGGDTGELFFGEGSRLTVL.

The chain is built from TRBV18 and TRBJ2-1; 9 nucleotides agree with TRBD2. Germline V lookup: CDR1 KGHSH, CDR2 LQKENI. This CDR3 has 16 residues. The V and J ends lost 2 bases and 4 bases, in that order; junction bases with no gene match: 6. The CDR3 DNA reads TGTGCCAGCTCACCAGACAGGACTAGCGCATACAATGAGCAGTTCTTC. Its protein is CASSPDRTSAYNEQFF.

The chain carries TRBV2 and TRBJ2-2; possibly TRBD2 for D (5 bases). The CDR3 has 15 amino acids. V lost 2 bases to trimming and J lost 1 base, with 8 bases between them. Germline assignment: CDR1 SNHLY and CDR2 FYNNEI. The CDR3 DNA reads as TGTGCCAGCAGTGAACCTGGACTGAACACCGGGGAGCTGTTTTTT. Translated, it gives CASSEPGLNTGELFF.

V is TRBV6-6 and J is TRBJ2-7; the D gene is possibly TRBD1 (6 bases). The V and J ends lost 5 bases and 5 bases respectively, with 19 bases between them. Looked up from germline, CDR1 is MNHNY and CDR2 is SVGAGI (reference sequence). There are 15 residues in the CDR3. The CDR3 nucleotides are TGTGCCAGCAGTCCGACGGGCCAGGGGCATAACGAGCAGTACTTC. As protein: CASSPTGQGHNEQYF.

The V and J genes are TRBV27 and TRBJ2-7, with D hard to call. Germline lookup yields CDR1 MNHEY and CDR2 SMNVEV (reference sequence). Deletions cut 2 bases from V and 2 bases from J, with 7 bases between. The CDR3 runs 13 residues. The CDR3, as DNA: TGTGCCAGCAGTTTAAGTCAGACCTACGAGCAGTACTTC. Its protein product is CASSLSQTYEQYF.

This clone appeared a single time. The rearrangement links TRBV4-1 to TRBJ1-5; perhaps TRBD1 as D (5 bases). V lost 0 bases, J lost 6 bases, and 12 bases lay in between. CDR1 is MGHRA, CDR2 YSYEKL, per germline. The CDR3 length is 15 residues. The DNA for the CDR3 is TGCGCCAGCAGCCAAGATTGGGGGGGGACTCAGCCCCAGCATTTT. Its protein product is CASSQDWGGTQPQHF.

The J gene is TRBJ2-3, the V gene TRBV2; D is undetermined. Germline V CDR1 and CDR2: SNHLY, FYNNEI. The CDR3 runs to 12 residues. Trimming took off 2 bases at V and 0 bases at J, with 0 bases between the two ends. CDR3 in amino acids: CASSESTDTQYF. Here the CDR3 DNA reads TGTGCCAGCAGTGAAAGCACAGATACGCAGTATTTT.

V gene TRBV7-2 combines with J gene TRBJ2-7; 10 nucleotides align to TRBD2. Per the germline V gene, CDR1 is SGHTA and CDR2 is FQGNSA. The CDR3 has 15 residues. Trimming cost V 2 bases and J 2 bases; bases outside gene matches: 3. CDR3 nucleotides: TGTGCCAGCAGCTTATCCCTAGCGGGGGCCTACGAGCAGTACTTC. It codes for CASSLSLAGAYEQYF.

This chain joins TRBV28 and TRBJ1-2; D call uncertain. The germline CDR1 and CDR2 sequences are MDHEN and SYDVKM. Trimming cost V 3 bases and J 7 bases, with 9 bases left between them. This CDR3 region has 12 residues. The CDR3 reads CASSFKGSGYTF. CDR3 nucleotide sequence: TGTGCCAGCAGTTTTAAAGGGAGTGGCTACACCTTC.

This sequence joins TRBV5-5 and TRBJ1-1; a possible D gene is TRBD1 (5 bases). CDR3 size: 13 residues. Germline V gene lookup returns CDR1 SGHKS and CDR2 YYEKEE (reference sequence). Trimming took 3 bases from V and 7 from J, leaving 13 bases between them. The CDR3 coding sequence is TGTGCCAGCAGCTATTCTCCGGGGCGTGAAGCTTTCTTT. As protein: CASSYSPGREAFF.

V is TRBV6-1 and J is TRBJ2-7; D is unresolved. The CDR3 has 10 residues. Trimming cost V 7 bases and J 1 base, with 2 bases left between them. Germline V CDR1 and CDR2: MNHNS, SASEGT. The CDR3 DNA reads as TGTGCCAGCATGTCCTACGAGCAGTACTTC. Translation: CASMSYEQYF.

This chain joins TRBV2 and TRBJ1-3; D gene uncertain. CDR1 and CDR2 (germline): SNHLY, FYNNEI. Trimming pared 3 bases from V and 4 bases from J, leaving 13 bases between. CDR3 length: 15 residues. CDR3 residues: CASSEGRTAGNTIYF. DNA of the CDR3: TGTGCCAGCAGTGAGGGCCGGACGGCGGGAAACACCATATATTTT.

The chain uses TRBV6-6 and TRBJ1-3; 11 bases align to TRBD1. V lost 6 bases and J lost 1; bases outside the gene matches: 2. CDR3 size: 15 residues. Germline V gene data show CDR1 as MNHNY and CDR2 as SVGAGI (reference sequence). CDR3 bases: TGTGCCAGCAGAGGACAGGGGGCTTCTGGAAACACCATATATTTT. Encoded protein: CASRGQGASGNTIYF.

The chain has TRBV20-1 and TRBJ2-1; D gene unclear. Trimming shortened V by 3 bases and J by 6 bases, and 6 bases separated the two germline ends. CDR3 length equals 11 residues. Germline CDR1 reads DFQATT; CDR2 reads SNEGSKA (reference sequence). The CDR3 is CSASYTNEQFF. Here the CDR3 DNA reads TGCAGTGCTAGTTACACCAATGAGCAGTTCTTC.

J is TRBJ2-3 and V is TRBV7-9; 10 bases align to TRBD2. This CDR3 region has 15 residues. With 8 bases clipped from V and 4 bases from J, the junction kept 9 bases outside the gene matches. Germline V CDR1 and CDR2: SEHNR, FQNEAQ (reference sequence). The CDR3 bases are TGTGCCAGCTCGGTTACTAGCGGGAATGCAGATACGCAGTATTTT. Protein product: CASSVTSGNADTQYF.